The 7 T cell receptor beta chains given below trace back to one sample, sequenced in a study of a mutant IDH1 vaccine in newly diagnosed glioma. Time point here: week 47, end of study. A 20-mer mutant IDH1 peptide at 300 ug was injected subcutaneously with topical imiquimod. The antigens these receptors bind are not known. Clones were read by immunoSEQ multiplex PCR, and TCRdb kept only the in-frame ones, dropping some. This table has fewer than 55,000 clones, less than 70% appearing once. The sample was peripheral blood mononuclear cells (PBMCs), taken from a glioma patient whose treatment included an IDH1 peptide vaccine. Receptors were obtained from a man aged 35 to 55 with glioma. Some clones in this sample may be carry-over from other donors' samples.

This chain joins TRBV4-2 and TRBJ2-3; the D gene is possibly TRBD2 (6 bases). Germline CDR1 and CDR2: LGHNA and YNFKEQ. There are 14 residues in the CDR3. Trimming removed 0 bases from V and 6 bases from J, with 10 bases in between. DNA of the CDR3: TGTGCCAGCAGCCAAGATGGGGGGAGGGATACGCAGTATTTT. This translates into CASSQDGGRDTQYF.

This clone came up once. The chain employs TRBV11-2 and TRBJ1-5; D is unclear. The V gene lost 2 bases and the J gene lost 7 bases, with 9 bases spanning the gap. The CDR3 length is 13 residues. CDR1 and CDR2 from the germline V gene are SGHAT and FQNNGV. CDR3 DNA: TGTGCCAGCAGCTTAAAACAAGCACAGCCCCAGCATTTT. Encoded protein: CASSLKQAQPQHF.

This clone has just a few counts. The gene calls are TRBV4-1 and TRBJ2-5; 7 bases fit TRBD1. V was clipped by 0 bases and J by 0 bases; unmatched bases: 7. Germline values: CDR1 MGHRA, CDR2 YSYEKL. The CDR3 runs 17 residues. The CDR3 DNA is TGCGCCAGCAGCCAAGATAGGGGGACAGCAAACCAAGAGACCCAGTACTTC. This translates into CASSQDRGTANQETQYF.

V and J are TRBV6-5 and TRBJ2-1; D tentatively reads TRBD1 or TRBD2 (5 bases each). Trimming removed 4 bases from V and 8 bases from J, with 18 bases in between. Germline V gene data show CDR1 as MNHEY and CDR2 as SVGAGI. CDR3 length equals 15 residues. CDR3 protein: CASSWGSGVFDEQFF. For the CDR3, the DNA is TGTGCCAGCAGTTGGGGGAGTGGGGTCTTCGATGAGCAGTTCTTC.

The chain has TRBV7-6 and TRBJ1-1, with D hard to call. The V and J ends lost 3 bases and 3 bases respectively, with 8 bases between them. From germline, CDR1 is SGHVS and CDR2 FNYEAQ. The CDR3 length is 13 residues. The CDR3 loop is CASSFQSYTEAFF. DNA of the CDR3: TGTGCCAGCAGCTTTCAGTCATACACTGAAGCTTTCTTT.

CDR3 sequence reads: CASSYSAGIYGYTF. The CDR3, as DNA: TGTGCCAGCAGTTACTCGGCAGGGATCTATGGCTACACCTTC. The chain employs TRBV6-5 and TRBJ1-2, with a possible D match to TRBD1 (5 bases). V lost 0 bases and J lost 4, with 9 bases in between. The CDR3 is 14 residues long. Per the germline V gene, CDR1 is MNHEY and CDR2 is SVGAGI.

V and J are TRBV5-1 and TRBJ1-5, with D perhaps TRBD1 (5 bases). CDR1 is SGHRS and CDR2 is YFSETQ in the germline V gene. V dropped 3 bases and J dropped 0 bases, with 10 bases sitting between them. The CDR3 runs to 15 residues. CDR3 protein: CASSSLGLSNQPQHF. CDR3 sequence (DNA): TGCGCCAGCAGCTCGTTGGGGCTTAGCAATCAGCCCCAGCATTTT.